A selection of T cell receptor beta chains follows, all from one sample in a study of blood T cell repertoires in COVID-19. Here immunoSEQ multiplex PCR was the method, and the copy in TCRdb shows in-frame clones only, minus some. The sample holds roughly 150,000 clones, 75% to 80% seen once. Material for sequencing was peripheral blood. Receptors were obtained from a woman of 80 years or more with acute or convalescent COVID-19. CDR3s include the opening cysteine and the closing phenylalanine or tryptophan. D genes are given only for firm matches. For some rows the clone size is stated as once, few or many, or as a class when expanded; others skip it.

CDR3: CASSVRWAGRNIQYF; DNA: TGTGCCAGCAGTGTAAGGTGGGCAGGGAGGAACATTCAGTACTTC; size: NA; D: NA; V: TRBV25-1; J: TRBJ2-4; length: 15
CDR3: CASSPGQTYEQYF; DNA: TGTGCCAGCTCCCCGGGACAGACCTACGAGCAGTACTTC; size: NA; D: TRBD1; V: TRBV28; J: TRBJ2-7; length: 13
CDR3: CASSSAAGVQETQYF; DNA: TGTGCCAGCAGCAGTGCAGCGGGAGTCCAAGAGACCCAGTACTTC; size: NA; D: TRBD2; V: TRBV9; J: TRBJ2-5; length: 15
CDR3: CASSQVAAVQETQYF; DNA: TGTGCCAGCAGCCAAGTGGCTGCAGTCCAAGAGACCCAGTACTTC; size: NA; D: NA; V: TRBV3-1/TRBV3-2; J: TRBJ2-5; length: 15
CDR3: CASSLGRTEGYGYTF; DNA: TGCGCCAGCAGCTTAGGGCGGACGGAGGGCTATGGCTACACCTTC; size: NA; D: NA; V: TRBV5-1; J: TRBJ1-2; length: 15
CDR3: CASSSGNAHPGAFF; DNA: TGTGCCAGCTCATCGGGGAATGCCCACCCTGGGGCTTTCTTT; size: NA; D: NA; V: TRBV18; J: TRBJ1-1; length: 14
CDR3: CASSFLRYGRTGETQYF; DNA: TGTGCCAGCAGTTTCCTTCGGTATGGCAGGACAGGAGAGACCCAGTACTTC; size: few; D: TRBD1; V: TRBV27; J: TRBJ2-5; length: 17
CDR3: CARSAGLAGGPATSNTGELFF; DNA: TGTGCCAGAAGCGCGGGACTAGCGGGAGGGCCCGCTACTTCGAACACCGGGGAGCTGTTTTTT; size: NA; D: NA; V: TRBV7-5; J: TRBJ2-2; length: 21
CDR3: CASSYSSSGRAEQFF; DNA: TGTGCCAGCAGTTACTCGTCTAGCGGGAGGGCTGAGCAGTTCTTC; size: many; D: TRBD2; V: TRBV6-5; J: TRBJ2-1; length: 15
CDR3: CASSFRDRGRRKEQYF; DNA: TGTGCCAGCAGCTTCCGGGACAGGGGAAGGAGGAAGGAGCAGTACTTC; size: NA; D: NA; V: TRBV12-1; J: TRBJ2-7; length: 16
CDR3: CASSPVGVRAFF; DNA: TGTGCCAGCAGCCCTGTAGGGGTACGAGCTTTCTTT; size: NA; D: NA; V: TRBV7-8; J: TRBJ1-1; length: 12
CDR3: CASSPPGGSGNTIYF; DNA: TGTGCCAGCAGCCCGCCGGGGGGCTCTGGAAACACCATATATTTT; size: NA; D: NA; V: TRBV3-1/TRBV3-2; J: TRBJ1-3; length: 15
CDR3: CASSVGQGRWFEQYF; DNA: TGCGCCAGCAGCGTTGGCCAGGGGCGGTGGTTCGAGCAGTACTTC; size: NA; D: NA; V: TRBV5-1; J: TRBJ2-7; length: 15
CDR3: CASSGRGGPTNTGELFF; DNA: TGTGCCAGCAGTGGCCGAGGAGGGCCCACGAACACCGGGGAGCTGTTTTTT; size: NA; D: NA; V: TRBV6-1; J: TRBJ2-2; length: 17